Sequencing of this T cell receptor beta chain was carried out in a study of cytomegalovirus exposure and HLA in healthy donors (dated by TCRdb to between 2016 and 2019). With respect to the entire study: According to a later analysis, one platform produced both the roughly 120 validation repertoires and the roughly 640 repertoires of the first cohort. The study combined high-throughput TCR immunosequencing, statistical association of individual TCRs with disease status, and machine learning to predict cytomegalovirus infection status. The study aimed to test whether signatures of past pathogen exposure could be identified by cataloging public T cell receptors. In addition to the first cohort of around 670 subjects, a separate validation cohort of 120 different subjects was used. Overall study results and their limits: The classifier was reported to diagnose cytomegalovirus status with high specificity and sensitivity in both the original and validation cohorts. A few of the identified cytomegalovirus-associated TCR beta chains were confirmed in vitro to be specific for cytomegalovirus antigens. Most TCR sequences were seen in very few donors, while some public TCRs were found in many individuals. The study gave a list of some 150 TCR beta chains associated with cytomegalovirus. The authors suggested that the approach could potentially be generalized to other disease states and immunological phenotypes. A later analysis found that TCRs clustered in the first cohort also tended to co-occur in the approximately 120 validation repertoires, with 94% of cluster scores above 0. All 120 or so repertoires were used to score co-occurrence in the validation cohort in a later analysis, because that analysis had no HLA typing for the cohort.

The germline V gene (reference sequence) provides CDR1 MNHNY and CDR2 SVGAGI. The CDR3 sequence holds 15 residues, the cysteine and phenylalanine included. CDR3 DNA only is kept here, 45 bases in frame from base 1. The germline V and J ends show losses of 9 bases and 7 bases respectively, and no gene match explains 13 bases of the junction. This clone has just one count. No cognate antigen has been identified for it. Per-base quality was not reported, and no clone a single base away is much larger than it. Separate from the roughly 650-subject first cohort, the validation cohort of 95 to 150 subjects was the group to which the donors belonged. To prepare the library, the immunoSEQ multiplex PCR assay was applied. Per the authors' processing: To diagnose cytomegalovirus status from the catalog of TCR beta chain sequences, a statistical classification framework was built. The table comes from immuneACCESS by way of TCRdb, which keeps in-frame sequences with V and J called. Part of the clones is missing from these tables; in studies checked, under half for an unresolved V gene and the rest for unknown reasons. V and J calls and clone size follow that table, whereas D and trimming were derived from the DNA. The sample table shows 150,000 to 200,000 clones, and about 90% are seen once. Of the sample, approximately 2.9% is held by the ten largest clones.

Sequencing was performed on PBMCs. The rearranged chain carries TRBV6-6 and TRBJ2-2; 8 central bases correspond to TRBD1. This receptor was obtained from a woman aged 18-30 years in good health and CMV-seropositive. The CDR3 region reads CASGGRTGSLGELFF. The nucleotide sequence is given as TGTGCCAGTGGGGGAAGGACAGGGTCCCTCGGGGAGCTGTTTTTT.